Detailed here is one T cell receptor beta chain. Its target is not known. Germline V gene lookup returns CDR1 LNHNV and CDR2 YYDKDF (reference sequence). The CDR3 is made up of 14 amino acids. J gave up 2 bases and V 7 bases, and 3 bases lay outside the gene matches. Profiling relied on immunoSEQ multiplex PCR, and the TCRdb table lists in-frame clones only, not all of them. The sample yields around 130,000 clones, just under 80% seen once. This sample was taken from a study of a mutant IDH1 vaccine in newly diagnosed glioma. The time point here: week 11, during vaccination. Vaccine doses each comprised 300 ug of mutant IDH1 20-mer peptide, with topical imiquimod.

The chain recombines TRBV15 with TRBJ2-7; 12 nucleotides match TRBD1. This sequence was found in a man aged 35 to 55 with glioma. The input for sequencing was PBMCs, taken from a glioma patient whose treatment included an IDH1 peptide vaccine. The chain's CDR3 is CATTGDRGPYEQYF. CDR3 in DNA: TGTGCCACCACGGGGGACAGGGGGCCCTACGAGCAGTACTTC. Supplemented by reference TRBV15 and TRBJ2-7, the full variable domain reads DAMVIQNPRYQVTQFGKPVTLSCSQTLNHNVMYWYQQKSSQAPKLLFHYYDKDFNNEADTPDNFQSRRPNTSFCFLDIRSPGLGDTAMYLCATTGDRGPYEQYFGPGTRLTVT.